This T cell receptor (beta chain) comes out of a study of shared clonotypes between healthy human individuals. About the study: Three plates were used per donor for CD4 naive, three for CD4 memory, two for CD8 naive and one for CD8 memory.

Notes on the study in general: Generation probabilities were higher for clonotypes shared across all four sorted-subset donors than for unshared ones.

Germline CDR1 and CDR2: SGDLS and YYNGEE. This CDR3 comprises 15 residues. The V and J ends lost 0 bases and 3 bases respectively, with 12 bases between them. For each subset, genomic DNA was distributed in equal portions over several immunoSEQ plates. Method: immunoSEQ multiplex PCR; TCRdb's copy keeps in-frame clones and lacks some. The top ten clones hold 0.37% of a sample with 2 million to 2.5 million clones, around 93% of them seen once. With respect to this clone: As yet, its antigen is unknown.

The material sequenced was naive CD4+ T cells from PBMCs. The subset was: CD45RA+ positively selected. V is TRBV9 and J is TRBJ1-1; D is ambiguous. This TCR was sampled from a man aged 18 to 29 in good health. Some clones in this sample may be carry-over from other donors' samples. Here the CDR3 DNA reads TGTGCCAGCAGCGTAGGATCCCAAACCTACACTGAAGCTTTCTTT. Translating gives CASSVGSQTYTEAFF. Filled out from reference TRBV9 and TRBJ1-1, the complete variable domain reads DSGVTQTPKHLITATGQRVTLRCSPRSGDLSVYWYQQSLDQGLQFLIQYYNGEERAKGNILERFSAQQFPDLHSELNLSSLELGDSALYFCASSVGSQTYTEAFFGQGTRLTVV.